Described below is a single TCR beta chain sequence and its context. Its specificity is not known. This specimen belongs to a study of T-cell memory formation after mild COVID-19. cDNA libraries for TCR alpha and TCR beta, carrying sample barcodes and UMIs, came from 5'RACE with constant-segment primers. TCRdb reprocessed the 5' RACE reads with MiXCR, giving one entry per CDR3 protein. The profile shows about 55,000 distinct CDR3 sequences, 28% of them singletons. General study results and limits: Cross-reactive memory appears to have joined, as suggested by some responding clones showing up in pre-infection memory. Among clones contracting day 15 to 85, CD4/CD8 was balanced, whereas later expanders leaned CD4+. For contracting clones, CD4+ ones sat mainly in CM and EM, CD8+ in EMRA.

The J segment lost 1 base and the V segment lost 6 bases, leaving 7 bases of the junction unmatched. The CDR3 covers 16 residues. Germline V gene sequence: CDR1 LGHNA, CDR2 YSLEER. The chain uses TRBV4-3 and TRBJ2-3; 10 nucleotides align to TRBD1. The sample consisted of PBMCs or a T cell subset sorted from them (not recorded which). The TCR originated in a man younger than 35 who had mild COVID-19 (a few samples of this study predate the infection). Cell type and time point are not known. The CDR3 reads CASRPGTGDGTDTQYF. CDR3 in DNA: TGCGCCAGCAGGCCAGGGACAGGGGATGGCACAGATACGCAGTATTTT.